A selection of T cell receptor beta chains follows, all from one sample in a study of cytotoxic CD8 clonotypes in ibrutinib-treated CLL. Generated by immunoSEQ multiplex PCR, the TCRdb table keeps only in-frame clones and is missing some. The profile shows roughly 110,000 clones, 55% to 75% of them singletons. Here the sequenced sample was PBMCs, taken after 24 months of ibrutinib treatment. Receptors originate from a human donor with chronic lymphocytic leukemia. The CDR3 runs from the conserved cysteine through the conserved F or W. Fields, in order: clone size, J gene, D gene, V gene, CDR3 protein. The D gene is left open where the match is weak. Size tells how often a clone was seen (once, few, many) or the class of an expanded clone, and some rows leave it out.

clone size: .; J gene: TRBJ2-5; D gene: .; V gene: TRBV6-5; CDR3 protein: CASSYAAGRRETQYF
clone size: few; J gene: TRBJ1-6; D gene: TRBD1; V gene: TRBV18; CDR3 protein: CASSLGGQGSQSLHF
clone size: .; J gene: TRBJ2-5; D gene: TRBD1; V gene: TRBV14; CDR3 protein: CASSPRTGKETQYF
clone size: .; J gene: TRBJ1-2; D gene: TRBD1; V gene: TRBV7-2; CDR3 protein: CASSSVTGLLGYTF
clone size: .; J gene: TRBJ1-2; D gene: .; V gene: TRBV5-4; CDR3 protein: CASSADRYGYTF
clone size: few; J gene: TRBJ1-2; D gene: TRBD1; V gene: TRBV18; CDR3 protein: CASSEPTGSNYGYTF
clone size: .; J gene: TRBJ2-2; D gene: TRBD2; V gene: TRBV7-3; CDR3 protein: CASSLGAGDTGELFF
clone size: few; J gene: TRBJ2-3; D gene: .; V gene: TRBV19; CDR3 protein: CASSIDILPRKQDTQYF
clone size: .; J gene: TRBJ1-1; D gene: .; V gene: TRBV18; CDR3 protein: CASSPGNTEAFF
clone size: once; J gene: TRBJ2-6; D gene: .; V gene: TRBV29-1; CDR3 protein: CSVPGASSGANVLTF
clone size: few; J gene: TRBJ2-7; D gene: .; V gene: TRBV11-3; CDR3 protein: CASSLGDLGQYF
clone size: .; J gene: TRBJ2-5; D gene: TRBD1; V gene: TRBV30; CDR3 protein: CAWTGQAVIQETQYF
clone size: .; J gene: TRBJ2-1; D gene: TRBD2; V gene: TRBV7-7; CDR3 protein: CASSFDSGEYNEQFF
clone size: .; J gene: TRBJ2-2; D gene: TRBD1; V gene: TRBV15; CDR3 protein: CATQGQGTGELFF
clone size: few; J gene: TRBJ1-4; D gene: .; V gene: TRBV6-1; CDR3 protein: CASSEAGVNAFF
clone size: .; J gene: TRBJ2-1; D gene: .; V gene: TRBV29-1; CDR3 protein: CSVRPGNEQFF
clone size: .; J gene: TRBJ1-2; D gene: TRBD1; V gene: TRBV4-1; CDR3 protein: CASSLETGAHDYGYTF
clone size: .; J gene: TRBJ2-5; D gene: TRBD2; V gene: TRBV5-1; CDR3 protein: CASYLGLAGGLETQYF
clone size: few; J gene: TRBJ2-1; D gene: .; V gene: TRBV21-1; CDR3 protein: CASSKEGTGIGSYNEQFF
clone size: .; J gene: TRBJ1-1; D gene: .; V gene: TRBV18; CDR3 protein: CASSPPSGRGTEAFF
clone size: few; J gene: TRBJ2-7; D gene: .; V gene: TRBV15; CDR3 protein: CATSRGKGFLYEQYF
clone size: .; J gene: TRBJ1-2; D gene: TRBD1; V gene: TRBV9; CDR3 protein: CASSIGTANYGYTF
clone size: .; J gene: TRBJ1-2; D gene: .; V gene: TRBV5-1; CDR3 protein: CASSATGGEAGYTF
clone size: .; J gene: TRBJ1-2; D gene: TRBD1; V gene: TRBV7-3; CDR3 protein: CASSLGTGGYEDYGYTF
clone size: once; J gene: TRBJ2-2; D gene: TRBD1; V gene: TRBV9; CDR3 protein: CASSTGTDGAGELFF
clone size: .; J gene: TRBJ1-6; D gene: TRBD1; V gene: TRBV13; CDR3 protein: CASRRGGADNSPLHF
clone size: few; J gene: TRBJ1-5; D gene: .; V gene: TRBV19; CDR3 protein: CASTQGGSNQPQHF
clone size: .; J gene: TRBJ2-1; D gene: TRBD2; V gene: TRBV19; CDR3 protein: CASKGAPRSGGSSYNEQFF
clone size: .; J gene: TRBJ2-3; D gene: .; V gene: TRBV28; CDR3 protein: CASSLERAGDTQYF
clone size: .; J gene: TRBJ2-7; D gene: TRBD2; V gene: TRBV9; CDR3 protein: CASSVRTSNDEQYF
clone size: .; J gene: TRBJ1-5; D gene: TRBD1; V gene: TRBV7-2; CDR3 protein: CASSLGQGQPQHF
clone size: .; J gene: TRBJ2-1; D gene: .; V gene: TRBV5-6; CDR3 protein: CASSFSGYSYNEQFF
clone size: few; J gene: TRBJ2-7; D gene: TRBD2; V gene: TRBV27; CDR3 protein: CASSLAGGPYEQYF
clone size: .; J gene: TRBJ2-6; D gene: .; V gene: TRBV5-4; CDR3 protein: CASSFGQGRSGANVLTF
clone size: .; J gene: TRBJ1-4; D gene: .; V gene: TRBV6-5; CDR3 protein: CASSSSQTNEKLFF
clone size: .; J gene: TRBJ1-5; D gene: TRBD1; V gene: TRBV10-1; CDR3 protein: CASRDVQGKLNQPQHF
clone size: .; J gene: TRBJ1-4; D gene: .; V gene: TRBV6-5; CDR3 protein: CASSYGQGRNEKLFF
clone size: .; J gene: TRBJ1-2; D gene: .; V gene: TRBV5-6; CDR3 protein: CASSQWTEDNYGYTF
clone size: .; J gene: TRBJ1-1; D gene: .; V gene: TRBV5-1; CDR3 protein: CASSLWAGEDTEAFF
clone size: .; J gene: TRBJ2-7; D gene: TRBD2; V gene: TRBV28; CDR3 protein: CASMGGGYEQYF
clone size: .; J gene: TRBJ1-1; D gene: .; V gene: TRBV20-1; CDR3 protein: CSAGGNTEAFF
clone size: .; J gene: TRBJ1-1; D gene: TRBD1; V gene: TRBV7-3; CDR3 protein: CASSRQGTEAFF
clone size: .; J gene: TRBJ1-5; D gene: .; V gene: TRBV18; CDR3 protein: CASSPGGGYLSNQPQHF
clone size: .; J gene: TRBJ1-1; D gene: TRBD1; V gene: TRBV5-6; CDR3 protein: CASSTLDRDNTEAFF
clone size: once; J gene: TRBJ2-3; D gene: TRBD2; V gene: TRBV10-3; CDR3 protein: CAIKPSGGSTDTQYF
clone size: .; J gene: TRBJ1-2; D gene: .; V gene: TRBV30; CDR3 protein: CAWSGRGGSRSNNYGYTF
clone size: few; J gene: TRBJ1-5; D gene: TRBD1; V gene: TRBV27; CDR3 protein: CASSPDRAGQPQHF
clone size: .; J gene: TRBJ2-2; D gene: .; V gene: TRBV7-9; CDR3 protein: CASSLVSGWNTGELFF
clone size: few; J gene: TRBJ1-3; D gene: .; V gene: TRBV30; CDR3 protein: CAWSPPGFGNTIYF
clone size: .; J gene: TRBJ2-7; D gene: .; V gene: TRBV28; CDR3 protein: CASTLVGEQYF
clone size: .; J gene: TRBJ2-2; D gene: TRBD1; V gene: TRBV6-1; CDR3 protein: CASSETGGTGELFF
clone size: .; J gene: TRBJ2-3; D gene: TRBD1; V gene: TRBV7-6; CDR3 protein: CASSKRDRVTDTQYF
clone size: .; J gene: TRBJ2-3; D gene: .; V gene: TRBV27; CDR3 protein: CASSFGFGTDTQYF
clone size: .; J gene: TRBJ2-7; D gene: TRBD2; V gene: TRBV4-2; CDR3 protein: CASSLEVASGGREQYF
clone size: .; J gene: TRBJ2-3; D gene: TRBD1; V gene: TRBV27; CDR3 protein: CASSTNRGSTDTQYF
clone size: .; J gene: TRBJ2-2; D gene: .; V gene: TRBV15; CDR3 protein: CATSREQGAGELFF
clone size: .; J gene: TRBJ1-1; D gene: TRBD1; V gene: TRBV6-1; CDR3 protein: CASTYRGTNTEAFF